The 19 T cell receptor beta chains presented below share a single source sample, sequenced in a study of control samples from healthy donors and cancer patients. Clones were read by immunoSEQ multiplex PCR, and TCRdb kept only the in-frame ones, dropping some. The top ten hold about 9% of the sample, which has under 150,000 clones, 88% seen once. The sequencing input was blood. The receptors shown here come from a woman between 25 and 40 years old in good health.

The chain carries TRBV6-1 and TRBJ1-6; D is ambiguous. Deletions cut 4 bases from V and 0 bases from J, with 13 bases between. The germline CDR1 and CDR2 sequences are MNHNS and SASEGT. This CDR3 contains 17 residues. The CDR3 region is CASSARRPSSYNSPLHF. The CDR3 DNA reads as TGTGCCAGCAGTGCGCGACGCCCTAGCTCCTATAATTCACCCCTCCACTTT.

The genes are TRBV5-5 and TRBJ1-1; D is uncertain. Trimming left V 1 base short and J 4 bases short, with 11 bases between. The germline V gene encodes CDR1 SGHKS and CDR2 YYEKEE (reference sequence). The CDR3 length is 14 residues. The CDR3: CASSLTGLPTEAFF. The CDR3 nucleotides are TGTGCCAGCAGCTTGACTGGACTGCCCACTGAAGCTTTCTTT.

This chain uses TRBV25-1 with TRBJ2-1; D might be TRBD2 (5 bases). Germline V gene data show CDR1 as MGHDK and CDR2 as SYGVNS. The CDR3 spans 17 residues. V lost 3 bases, J lost 5 bases, and 20 bases lay in between. The CDR3 loop is CASSEFSVGEGHNEQFF. CDR3 nucleotides: TGTGCCAGCAGTGAGTTCAGTGTGGGAGAGGGCCACAATGAGCAGTTCTTC.

The chain recombines TRBV7-9 with TRBJ2-5; TRBD2 matches 9 bases. Trimming took 3 bases from V and 1 from J; bases not matched to a gene: 6. Germline loops: CDR1 SEHNR, CDR2 FQNEAQ (reference sequence). The CDR3 sequence is 16 residues long. The CDR3 DNA follows: TGTGCCAGCAGCTTCTCTAGCGGGGTGGCCCAAGAGACCCAGTACTTC. Translation gives CASSFSSGVAQETQYF.

This sequence joins TRBV10-3 and TRBJ1-4; no definite D call. The germline V and J ends were trimmed by 2 bases and 8 bases, with 6 bases remaining between them. This CDR3 region has 12 residues. The germline CDR1 and CDR2 sequences are ENHRY and SYGVKD. The CDR3 spells CAISEGGEKLFF. The CDR3 DNA reads as TGTGCCATCAGTGAGGGTGGAGAAAAACTGTTTTTT.

The V call is TRBV6-5, the J call TRBJ2-2; 8 bases match TRBD2. This CDR3 has 14 amino acids. J gave up 2 bases and V 8 bases, and 4 bases lay outside the gene matches. Germline V gene data show CDR1 as MNHEY and CDR2 as SVGAGI. The CDR3 DNA follows: TGTGCCAGCCTTCTAGCGGGTAACACCGGGGAGCTGTTTTTT. The encoded protein is CASLLAGNTGELFF.

This chain links TRBV2 with TRBJ1-6; a weak D match, TRBD1 (5 bases). CDR1 is SNHLY and CDR2 is FYNNEI in the germline V gene. The CDR3 loop spans 14 amino acids. V was shortened by 6 bases and J by 7 bases, with 13 bases between the two germline ends. CDR3 residues: CASSTRGENSPLHF. The CDR3 bases are TGTGCCAGCAGCACTCGAGGGGAGAATTCACCCCTCCACTTT.

The chain carries TRBV20-1 and TRBJ2-7; no reliable D call. The CDR3 extends over 13 amino acids. Looked up from germline, CDR1 is DFQATT and CDR2 is SNEGSKA (reference sequence). Trimming shortened V by 3 bases and J by 3 bases, and 12 bases separated the two germline ends. Written as DNA, the CDR3 is TGCAGTGCTAGTGACCAGAACGACTACGAGCAGTACTTC. Protein product: CSASDQNDYEQYF.

V usage is TRBV11-2 and J usage is TRBJ2-7, with 16 bases matching TRBD2. The junction had 6 bases not matched to a gene; V was cut back by 3 bases and J by 4 bases. CDR1 is SGHAT, CDR2 FQNNGV, per germline. The CDR3 runs to 17 residues. The CDR3 DNA sequence: TGTGCCAGCAGCTTGGGGGGACTAGCGGGAGGGTCGTACGAGCAGTACTTC. Translation: CASSLGGLAGGSYEQYF.

V and J are TRBV3-1 (or the pseudogene TRBV3-2) and TRBJ1-2; unclear D gene. The V gene lost 0 bases and the J gene lost 4 bases, with 9 bases spanning the gap. Per the germline V gene, CDR1 is LGHDT and CDR2 is YNNKEL (reference sequence). This CDR3 comprises 14 residues. The CDR3 DNA reads as TGTGCCAGCAGCCAAGATAGACTGTCCTATGGCTACACCTTC. Its protein is CASSQDRLSYGYTF.

V is TRBV7-9 and J is TRBJ1-1; D not resolved. This CDR3 comprises 14 residues. Germline CDR1 reads SEHNR; CDR2 reads FQNEAQ (reference sequence). Trimming pared 1 base from V and 4 bases from J, leaving 10 bases between. In DNA form, the CDR3 reads TGTGCCAGCAGCTTAGAGAGGCAGTCCACTGAAGCTTTCTTT. Residues: CASSLERQSTEAFF.

This chain connects TRBV19 to TRBJ2-2; D is ambiguous. Trimming took 3 bases from V and 2 from J, leaving 10 bases between them. CDR1 LNHDA and CDR2 SQIVND come from the germline V gene (reference sequence). This CDR3 region has 15 residues. CDR3 in DNA: TGTGCCAGTAGTATCCGGCAAACTAACACCGGGGAGCTGTTTTTT. Protein: CASSIRQTNTGELFF.

This rearrangement joins TRBV28 to TRBJ1-1, with 7 positions matching TRBD1. The CDR3 has 15 amino acids. V lost 4 bases and J lost 4; bases outside the gene matches: 9. The germline gives CDR1 MDHEN, CDR2 SYDVKM. The CDR3 sequence is CASSYGTVRGTEAFF. CDR3 sequence (DNA): TGTGCCAGCAGTTACGGGACAGTCAGGGGCACTGAAGCTTTCTTT.

The chain is built from TRBV19 and TRBJ1-6; D call uncertain. Per the germline V gene, CDR1 is LNHDA and CDR2 is SQIVND (reference sequence). The CDR3 is 14 residues long. Deletions cut 2 bases from V and 6 bases from J, with 8 bases between. The CDR3 sequence: CASSIQESNSPLHF. As DNA, the CDR3 is TGTGCCAGTAGTATACAGGAGTCTAATTCACCCCTCCACTTT.

The chain joins TRBV7-2 to TRBJ2-3; maybe TRBD1 (6 bases). CDR1 is SGHTA and CDR2 is FQGNSA in the germline V gene. The CDR3 is made up of 16 amino acids. Trimming shortened V by 1 base and J by 4 bases, and 15 bases separated the two germline ends. CDR3 amino acids: CASSLVVGGLADTQYF. The CDR3 DNA follows: TGTGCCAGCAGCTTAGTAGTTGGGGGCCTGGCAGATACGCAGTATTTT.

This chain connects TRBV11-2 to TRBJ2-5, with D possibly TRBD2 on 7 matching bases. There are 14 residues in the CDR3. Trimming removed 5 bases at V and 7 bases at J, with 17 bases between. Germline V gives CDR1 SGHAT, CDR2 FQNNGV. The CDR3: CASSPTGGPGTQYF. The CDR3 nucleotides are TGTGCCAGCAGCCCAACGGGGGGCCCGGGGACCCAGTACTTC.

This chain links TRBV7-3 with TRBJ2-1; 10 nucleotides align to TRBD2. The CDR3 covers 16 residues. Germline V gene lookup returns CDR1 SGHTA and CDR2 FQGTGA. Losses at the gene ends were 1 base for V and 3 bases for J; bases not matched to a gene: 3. The CDR3 sequence is CASSLSTSGIYNEQFF. CDR3 coding DNA: TGTGCCAGCAGCTTAAGCACTAGCGGGATCTACAATGAGCAGTTCTTC.

The rearrangement joins TRBV7-2 to TRBJ1-1; D ambiguous. V dropped 4 bases and J dropped 3 bases, with 12 bases sitting between them. Per germline, CDR1 SGHTA and CDR2 FQGNSA. The CDR3 runs 14 residues. In nucleotides, the CDR3 is TGTGCCAGCAGCTCAAAGTGGCAGCACACTGAAGCTTTCTTT. Protein sequence: CASSSKWQHTEAFF.

This clone was seen only once. The CDR3 loop is CASSLVGLADPKDNEQFF. In nucleotides, the CDR3 is TGTGCCAGCAGCTTAGTGGGGCTAGCGGACCCTAAAGACAATGAGCAGTTCTTC. The rearrangement uses TRBV11-2 and TRBJ2-1; 7 positions agree with TRBD2. In germline, CDR1 is SGHAT, CDR2 FQNNGV. V lost 1 base and J lost 5; bases outside the gene matches: 14. The CDR3 consists of 18 residues. The complete variable domain, with remaining parts taken from reference TRBV11-2 and TRBJ2-1, reads EAGVAQSPRYKIIEKRQSVAFWCNPISGHATLYWYQQILGQGPKLLIQFQNNGVVDDSQLPKDRFSAERLKGVDSTLKIQPAKLEDSAVYLCASSLVGLADPKDNEQFFGPGTRLTVL.